This T cell receptor (beta chain) is drawn from a study of control samples from healthy donors and cancer patients. The protocol was immunoSEQ multiplex PCR, while the TCRdb copy is restricted to in-frame clones and leaves out a portion. The table has over 100,000 clones, 90% seen once. The CDR3 extends over 14 amino acids. Germline CDR1 reads SGHDT; CDR2 reads YYEEEE. Trimming removed 3 bases from V and 7 bases from J; junction bases left unmatched: 4. The chain joins TRBV5-6 to TRBJ1-6; TRBD1 matches 7 bases. The clonotype comes from a human donor in good health. The donor label of this sample is uncertain. The sample taken for sequencing was blood. The CDR3: CASSSDRENSPLHF. The CDR3 bases are TGTGCCAGCAGCTCAGACAGGGAGAATTCACCCCTCCACTTT.